Listed below are T cell receptor beta chains from one sample, sequenced in a study of T cell changes during pregnancy in multiple sclerosis. Method: immunoSEQ multiplex PCR; TCRdb's copy keeps in-frame clones and lacks some. There are roughly 42,000 clones in the sample; more than 85% occur only once, and 6.5% to 9% lies in the top ten. The source was CD8+ T cells from peripheral blood mononuclear cells, collected in the third trimester of pregnancy. Every receptor here comes from a female donor with multiple sclerosis, enrolled in a pregnancy study. CDR3s include the opening cysteine and the closing phenylalanine or tryptophan. A D gene is named only where the DNA matches it firmly. The size field is filled for only some rows; it gives once, few, many or a size class.

D gene	V gene	clone size	J gene	CDR3 DNA	CDR3 protein
.	TRBV2	few	TRBJ2-1	TGTGCCAGCAGTGATTGGGGCGGCCATGAGCAGTTCTTC	CASSDWGGHEQFF
TRBD1	TRBV6-1	many	TRBJ1-2	TGTGCCAGCAGTGAAATTGGGACAGGGGGTCATGGCTACACCTTC	CASSEIGTGGHGYTF
TRBD1	TRBV15	.	TRBJ1-2	TGTGCCACCAGCACAACAGGGGGCGATACCTATGGCTACACCTTC	CATSTTGGDTYGYTF
TRBD2	TRBV7-9	.	TRBJ2-7	TGTGCCAGCAGAGGTTTATCGGGGGGAGAGCAGTACTTC	CASRGLSGGEQYF
.	TRBV5-6	once	TRBJ1-1	TGTGCCAGCAGCGAAGGGGTTAGTGTAACTGAAGCTTTCTTT	CASSEGVSVTEAFF
.	TRBV5-4	.	TRBJ1-5	TGCGCCAGCAGCTCGGAAGCGGGCAGTCAGCCCCAGCATTTT	CASSSEAGSQPQHF
.	TRBV6-1	.	TRBJ2-7	TGTGCCAGCAAGCAGGGATCCTACGAGCAGTACTTC	CASKQGSYEQYF
TRBD1	TRBV27	.	TRBJ1-2	TGTGCCAGCAGTTTAGGACAGGCGTCCTATGGCTACACCTTC	CASSLGQASYGYTF
TRBD1	TRBV7-3	.	TRBJ2-1	TGTGCCAGCAGCCCCAGGACAGGGTTGCTCTACAATGAGCAGTTCTTC	CASSPRTGLLYNEQFF
TRBD1	TRBV7-9	.	TRBJ2-4	TGTGCCAGCAGCCCCCCAACAGGGGGTGCGAACATTCAGTACTTC	CASSPPTGGANIQYF
.	TRBV19	once	TRBJ1-5	TGTGCCAGTAGTATAGAACATGAATATAGCAATCAGCCCCAGCATTTT	CASSIEHEYSNQPQHF
.	TRBV5-1	.	TRBJ1-1	TGCGCCAGCAGCTTAGGGGACACTGAAGCTTTCTTT	CASSLGDTEAFF
TRBD1	TRBV7-3	.	TRBJ1-5	TGTGCCAGCAGCAAGACGCCCCGGACAGGGTCCCGTCAGCCCCAGCATTTT	CASSKTPRTGSRQPQHF
.	TRBV6-5	.	TRBJ1-5	TGTGCCAGCGGAATGACAGGCTTAGGGCAGCCCCAGCATTTT	CASGMTGLGQPQHF
.	TRBV2	.	TRBJ1-2	TGTGCCAGCAGTGAAATTTTCGGGCAGGGAGGAACTGAAAACTATGGCTACACCTTC	CASSEIFGQGGTENYGYTF
TRBD1	TRBV11-3	.	TRBJ1-1	TGTGCCAGCAGCTTTGCGGGACAGGGCGTCACTGAAGCTTTCTTT	CASSFAGQGVTEAFF
TRBD2	TRBV11-2	.	TRBJ2-2	TGTGCCAGCAGCTTGATAGCGGGAGAGGCTGGCGGGGAGCTGTTTTTT	CASSLIAGEAGGELFF
TRBD2	TRBV2	.	TRBJ2-7	TGTGCCAGCAGTGAGTTATTTTTCGGACTAGCGTCCCACGAGCAGTACTTC	CASSELFFGLASHEQYF
TRBD1	TRBV28	.	TRBJ1-1	TGTGCCAGCAGTACCCCGGGACAGAGGAACACTGAAGCTTTCTTT	CASSTPGQRNTEAFF
.	TRBV6-6	.	TRBJ1-2	TGTGCCAGCAGTTACTCAGGTCCAGGGAATAGATATGGCTACACCTTC	CASSYSGPGNRYGYTF
.	TRBV19	.	TRBJ2-5	TGTGCCAGTAAAACAGGGAGAACCCAGTACTTC	CASKTGRTQYF
TRBD2	TRBV28	.	TRBJ2-1	TGTGCCAGCAGTTTTTGGGAACTAGCGGGAGTTGGATGGGAGATGGGTGAGCAGTTCTTC	CASSFWELAGVGWEMGEQFF
.	TRBV7-2	.	TRBJ2-1	TGTGCCAGCAGCTTAGAGGTAAGCGGCCACAATGAGCAGTTCTTC	CASSLEVSGHNEQFF
TRBD1	TRBV6-1	.	TRBJ1-2	TGTGCCAGCAGTGAGATGACAGGGGGCTTTCCCTTGGGCTACACCTTC	CASSEMTGGFPLGYTF
TRBD2	TRBV5-1	.	TRBJ2-1	TGCGCCAGCAGCTTGATCGTAGCGGGAGCACCGGGGGATGAGCAGTTCTTC	CASSLIVAGAPGDEQFF
.	TRBV2	once	TRBJ2-6	TGTGCCAGCAGTGGGAGACAGTTATCTGGGGCCAACGTCCTGACTTTC	CASSGRQLSGANVLTF
.	TRBV10-3	.	TRBJ1-1	TGTGCCATCAGTGAGTCTGGCAGGGCAACTGAAGCTTTCTTT	CAISESGRATEAFF
TRBD1	TRBV6-5	.	TRBJ1-1	TGTGCCAGCAGTTACTCGCCGTTTGGACAGGGGGACGAAGCTTTCTTT	CASSYSPFGQGDEAFF
.	TRBV4-1	.	TRBJ2-7	TGCGCCAGCAGCCAAACTCCGACTTCCTACGAGCAGTACTTC	CASSQTPTSYEQYF
.	TRBV27	.	TRBJ2-5	TGTGCCAGCAGTTCTAGGTTCCCCCAGGGAATAGGAGAGACCCAGTACTTC	CASSSRFPQGIGETQYF
.	TRBV13	.	TRBJ2-3	TGTGCCAGCAGCTTACAAAATGGGGACTGGCGGTATTTT	CASSLQNGDWRYF
TRBD2	TRBV7-3	.	TRBJ2-2	TGTGCCAGCAGCTTAATTGGCGGGGGGGACACCGGGGAGCTGTTTTTT	CASSLIGGGDTGELFF
TRBD1	TRBV11-3	.	TRBJ2-7	TGTGCCAGCAGCTTTGATACTGAGGGACAGGGGAATACCTACGAGCAGTACTTC	CASSFDTEGQGNTYEQYF
.	TRBV27	.	TRBJ2-5	TGTGCCAGCAGTTTAAACGGGGAAGAGACCCAGTACTTC	CASSLNGEETQYF
TRBD1	TRBV19	.	TRBJ2-7	TGTGCCAGTAGTATACGGACAGGGGTGGGGGAGCAGTACTTC	CASSIRTGVGEQYF
.	TRBV6-6	.	TRBJ2-3	TGTGCCAGCAGTTTAGAGAAGTCGAGCACAGATACGCAGTATTTT	CASSLEKSSTDTQYF
.	TRBV7-3	.	TRBJ2-5	TGTGCCAGCAGCCCGTGGGGGAGCGGGGAGACCCAGTACTTC	CASSPWGSGETQYF
TRBD2	TRBV4-2	.	TRBJ2-7	TGTGCCAGCAGCCAAGATCTTGGCGGGGGGTCTACCTACGAGCAGTACTTC	CASSQDLGGGSTYEQYF
TRBD1	TRBV19	.	TRBJ1-1	TGTGCCAGTAGTATCGACAGGGCCACTGAAGCTTTCTTT	CASSIDRATEAFF
.	TRBV5-6	.	TRBJ2-3	TGTGCCAGCAGCTTGGCGAGCGGTAGCACAGATACGCAGTATTTT	CASSLASGSTDTQYF
TRBD2	TRBV27	.	TRBJ2-1	TGTGCCAGCAGTCTTCTGCTAGCGGGAGGGCCAGATGAGCAGTTCTTC	CASSLLLAGGPDEQFF
TRBD1	TRBV7-9	.	TRBJ1-2	TGTGCCAGCAGCACATCAACAGGGGTCCATGGCTACACCTTC	CASSTSTGVHGYTF
.	TRBV20-1	.	TRBJ1-2	TGCAGTGCTAGCCTCATAGATGGCTACACCTTC	CSASLIDGYTF
.	TRBV11-2	.	TRBJ1-3	TGTGCCAGCAGCTTAGGAGGGGGAAACACCATATATTTT	CASSLGGGNTIYF
.	TRBV6-5	.	TRBJ1-5	TGTGCCAGCAAAACGGCGGGGAGCAATCAGCCCCAGCATTTT	CASKTAGSNQPQHF